The 8 T cell receptor beta chains below come from one sample, sequenced in a study of shared clonotypes between healthy human individuals. Assay used: immunoSEQ multiplex PCR; TCRdb lists only in-frame clones, some missing. The data show a few million clones, with more than 90% seen just once and roughly 0.13% held by the top ten. The specimen was naive CD4+ T cells sorted from blood. Subset denoted: CD45RA+ positively selected. The receptors derive from a man aged 18 to 29 in good health.

The gene calls are TRBV2 and TRBJ1-3, with D possibly being TRBD1 (5 bases). There are 15 residues in the CDR3. V lost 3 bases, J lost 0 bases, and 9 bases lay in between. Germline lookup yields CDR1 SNHLY and CDR2 FYNNEI. CDR3 nucleotide sequence: TGTGCCAGCAGTGACCGACAGACCTCTGGAAACACCATATATTTT. Translating gives CASSDRQTSGNTIYF.

The chain recombines TRBV7-2 with TRBJ2-7; D could derive from TRBD1 or TRBD2 (5 bases each). The CDR3 is made up of 14 amino acids. Trimming removed 3 bases from V and 1 base from J, with 10 bases in between. Germline V gene lookup returns CDR1 SGHTA and CDR2 FQGNSA. The CDR3, as DNA: TGTGCCAGCAGCTTCCGGGACGGTTCCTACGAGCAGTACTTC. Translated, it gives CASSFRDGSYEQYF.

The rearrangement links TRBV7-6 to TRBJ2-1, with 12 bases matching TRBD1. Looked up from germline, CDR1 is SGHVS and CDR2 is FNYEAQ. V shed 4 bases, J shed 9 bases, and the junction held 4 bases outside the gene matches. This CDR3 spans 14 amino acids. The CDR3 loop reads CASSWDRGRVEQFF. CDR3 DNA sequence: TGTGCCAGCAGCTGGGACAGGGGGCGGGTTGAGCAGTTCTTC.

The chain is built from TRBV6-1 and TRBJ2-3; TRBD1 might be the D (5 bases). Looked up from germline, CDR1 is MNHNS and CDR2 is SASEGT. The CDR3 has 15 residues. Between the trimmed V and J ends, which lost 10 bases and 2 bases, there was a span of 19 bases. Here the CDR3 DNA reads TGTGCCATTTCTCACGGTGACAGATACACAGATACGCAGTATTTT. Translated: CAISHGDRYTDTQYF.

The CDR3 is CASAAAPNTEAFF. CDR3 nucleotide sequence: TGTGCCAGCGCTGCGGCCCCGAACACTGAAGCTTTCTTT. The V and J genes are TRBV2 and TRBJ1-1; D is unresolved. CDR1 is SNHLY, CDR2 FYNNEI, per germline. V lost 8 bases and J 1 base, leaving 11 bases between the germline ends. The length of the CDR3 is 13 residues.

The chain is built from TRBV7-2 and TRBJ2-7; possible D gene TRBD1, 6 bases. The length of the CDR3 is 14 residues. V gave up 5 bases and J gave up 3 bases, with 14 bases separating them. Germline V gene lookup returns CDR1 SGHTA and CDR2 FQGNSA. CDR3 bases: TGTGCCAGCAGCCCCTGGACAGAAAACTACGAGCAGTACTTC. This codes for CASSPWTENYEQYF.

The gene calls are TRBV6-5 and TRBJ1-6; the D gene is possibly TRBD1 (6 bases). Germline V CDR1 and CDR2: MNHEY, SVGAGI. This CDR3 region has 15 residues. V was clipped by 2 bases and J by 8 bases, with 13 bases between them. The CDR3 sequence: CASSYGTPPDSPLHF. In DNA form, the CDR3 reads TGTGCCAGCAGTTACGGGACACCACCGGATTCACCCCTCCACTTT.

The chain uses TRBV28 and TRBJ2-7; 10 bases map to TRBD2. CDR3 length: 15 residues. V gave up 1 base and J gave up 7 bases; unmatched junction bases: 7. CDR1 and CDR2 from the germline V gene are MDHEN and SYDVKM. The CDR3: CASSLSASGGVEQYF. The CDR3 DNA reads TGTGCCAGCAGTTTATCGGCTAGCGGGGGAGTGGAGCAGTACTTC.